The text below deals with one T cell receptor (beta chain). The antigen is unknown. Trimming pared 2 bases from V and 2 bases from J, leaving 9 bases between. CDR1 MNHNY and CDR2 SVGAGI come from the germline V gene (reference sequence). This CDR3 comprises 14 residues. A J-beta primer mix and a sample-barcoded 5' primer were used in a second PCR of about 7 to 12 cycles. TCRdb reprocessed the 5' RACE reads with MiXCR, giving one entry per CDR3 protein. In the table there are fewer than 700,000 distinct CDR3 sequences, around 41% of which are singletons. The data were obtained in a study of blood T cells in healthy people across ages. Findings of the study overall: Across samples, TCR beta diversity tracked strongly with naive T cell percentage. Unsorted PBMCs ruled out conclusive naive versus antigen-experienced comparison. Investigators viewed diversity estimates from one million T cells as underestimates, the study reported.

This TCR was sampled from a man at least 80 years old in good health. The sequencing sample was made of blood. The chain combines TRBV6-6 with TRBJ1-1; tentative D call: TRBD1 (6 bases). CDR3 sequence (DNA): TGTGCCAGCAGTTACACAGGGACCAACACTGAAGCTTTCTTT. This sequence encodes CASSYTGTNTEAFF.